These T cell receptor beta chains were read from a single sample in a study of STAT5B mutations in CD4+ large granular lymphocyte leukemia. Libraries were prepared by immunoSEQ multiplex PCR; TCRdb keeps only in-frame clonotypes and omits some of them. Among roughly 26,000 clones, 81% were seen once, and the ten largest hold 0.3% to 0.35%. Sequencing used CD4+ T cells from blood buffy coats. The receptors originated from a human donor in good health. Each CDR3 is given with its conserved first and last residue. D genes are given only for firm matches. Only some rows state a clone size, as once, few, many or a class for expanded clones.

j_gene | abundance | d_gene | v_gene | len | CDR3aa | CDR3nt
TRBJ1-3 | - | - | TRBV2 | 15 | CASSTTPIPGNTIYF | TGTGCCAGCAGTACTACACCAATCCCAGGAAACACCATATATTTT
TRBJ1-4 | - | - | TRBV7-2 | 14 | CASSPPMDGEKLFF | TGTGCCAGCAGCCCCCCTATGGATGGGGAAAAACTGTTTTTT
TRBJ1-3 | once | TRBD1 | TRBV11-3 | 17 | CASSLGTGGITGNTIYF | TGTGCCAGCAGCTTGGGCACAGGGGGAATTACTGGAAACACCATATATTTT
TRBJ2-2 | - | TRBD1 | TRBV5-1 | 14 | CASSLGQGAGELFF | TGCGCCAGCAGCTTGGGACAGGGGGCCGGGGAGCTGTTTTTT
TRBJ2-5 | - | - | TRBV9 | 16 | CASSLAGGQTQETQYF | TGTGCCAGCAGCCTCGCGGGGGGACAGACCCAAGAGACCCAGTACTTC
TRBJ2-3 | - | - | TRBV7-2 | 12 | CASSSMTDTQYF | TGTGCCAGCAGCTCCATGACAGATACGCAGTATTTT
TRBJ2-1 | - | TRBD2 | TRBV7-2 | 17 | CASSSPLAWREGNEQFF | TGTGCCAGCAGCTCTCCCTTAGCGTGGCGGGAGGGCAATGAGCAGTTCTTC
TRBJ2-5 | - | TRBD2 | TRBV4-1 | 15 | CASSQGGLAGETQYF | TGCGCCAGCAGCCAAGGGGGACTAGCGGGGGAGACCCAGTACTTC
TRBJ2-7 | once | - | TRBV12-2 | 17 | CASRLKRQRPSPYEQYF | TGTGCAAGTCGCTTAAAGAGGCAGCGACCAAGCCCCTACGAGCAGTACTTC
TRBJ2-5 | - | - | TRBV11-3 | 15 | CASSALRDRGETQYF | TGTGCCAGCAGCGCCCTCCGGGACCGCGGGGAGACCCAGTACTTC